The 32 T cell receptor beta chains presented below share a single source sample, sequenced in a study of CD4 T cells in relation to SARS-CoV-2 and coronaviruses. The repertoire was sequenced with immunoSEQ multiplex PCR; TCRdb's copy has only in-frame clones and lacks some. The sample consists of approximately 50,000 clones, roughly 94% of them appearing once. Sequences were obtained from naive CD4+ T cells from PBMCs. Documented subset: naive CD4+ T cells isolated by negative enrichment. The receptors here all came from an adult with COVID-19.

This chain joins TRBV19 and TRBJ2-2, with D unclear. The CDR3 is made up of 13 amino acids. Trimming took off 10 bases at V and 7 bases at J, with 16 bases between the two ends. Per the germline V gene, CDR1 is LNHDA and CDR2 is SQIVND (reference sequence). Here the CDR3 reads CATQPRLRGELFF. The CDR3 nucleotides are TGTGCCACCCAACCCAGGTTGCGCGGGGAGCTGTTTTTT.

The rearrangement joins TRBV12-2 to TRBJ1-3; whether TRBD1, the table's D call, matches the DNA was not checked. TRBV12-2 is a listed pseudogene. This CDR3 spans 18 amino acids. The CDR3 loop is CASRLAGPDRVSGNTIYF. The CDR3 DNA reads as TGTGCAAGTCGCTTAGCAGGTCCGGACAGGGTCTCAGGAAACACCATATATTTT.

The chain has TRBV7-3 and TRBJ2-3, with D uncertain. This CDR3 has 13 residues. Germline CDR1 SGHTA, CDR2 FQGTGA. The V end lost 5 bases, the J end lost 2 bases, and 8 bases lay between the germline ends. The CDR3 DNA reads as TGTGCCAGCAGCCAACAACCCACAGATACGCAGTATTTT. It codes for CASSQQPTDTQYF.

The gene calls are TRBV28 and TRBJ1-1, with 7 bases aligning to TRBD1. Germline values: CDR1 MDHEN, CDR2 SYDVKM. The V segment lost 2 bases and the J segment 4 bases; nucleotides outside the gene matches: 13. This CDR3 has 17 residues. CDR3 in DNA: TGTGCCAGCAGTTTAGGACAGGTCGCAGGTATAGGCACTGAAGCTTTCTTT. Its translation is CASSLGQVAGIGTEAFF.

The genes are TRBV7-9 and TRBJ2-7; D gene unclear. V was clipped by 4 bases and J by 1 base, with 5 bases between them. The CDR3 runs to 12 residues. Germline CDR1 reads SEHNR; CDR2 reads FQNEAQ (reference sequence). Here the CDR3 reads CASSYGSYEQYF. The CDR3 nucleotides read TGTGCCAGCAGCTACGGTTCCTACGAGCAGTACTTC. Variable domain in full (rest from reference TRBV7-9 and TRBJ2-7): DTGVSQNPRHKITKRGQNVTFRCDPISEHNRLYWYRQTLGQGPEFLTYFQNEAQLEKSRLLSDRFSAERPKGSFSTLEIQRTEQGDSAMYLCASSYGSYEQYFGPGTRLTVT.

The rearrangement joins TRBV18 to TRBJ1-2; D unclear. V was trimmed by 3 bases and J by 2 bases, leaving 13 bases between them. The CDR3 loop spans 15 amino acids. Germline V CDR1 and CDR2: KGHSH, LQKENI. The CDR3 loop is CASSPYRTQNYGYTF. The DNA for the CDR3 is TGTGCCAGCTCACCCTATAGGACCCAGAACTATGGCTACACCTTC.

The chain links TRBV28 to TRBJ1-2, with D hard to call. This CDR3 region has 15 residues. The V and J ends lost 2 bases and 1 base respectively, with 11 bases between them. Germline CDR1 and CDR2: MDHEN and SYDVKM. The CDR3 sequence: CASSLGGQSNYGYTF. In nucleotides, the CDR3 is TGTGCCAGCAGTTTAGGCGGTCAGAGTAACTATGGCTACACCTTC.

The genes are TRBV20-1 and TRBJ2-7; D possibly corresponds to TRBD2 (5 bases). The CDR3 length is 11 residues. CDR1 and CDR2 (germline): DFQATT, SNEGSKA (reference sequence). V lost 8 bases and J lost 6, with 14 bases in between. This CDR3 reads CSTMVRGEQYF. As DNA, the CDR3 is TGCAGTACAATGGTCCGGGGCGAGCAGTACTTC.

The V and J genes are TRBV5-4 and TRBJ2-4; weak D call: TRBD2 (7 bases). Germline loops: CDR1 SGHNT, CDR2 YYREEE (reference sequence). Trimming stripped 4 bases from V and 7 bases from J, with 18 bases between. There are 15 residues in the CDR3. CDR3 sequence: CASSRDWGGPNIQYF. CDR3 coding DNA: TGTGCCAGCAGCCGGGACTGGGGGGGCCCTAACATTCAGTACTTC.

This chain uses TRBV4-1 with TRBJ2-3; D possibly corresponds to TRBD2 (5 bases). V lost 4 bases and J lost 4, with 15 bases in between. The CDR3 length is 15 residues. Germline loops: CDR1 MGHRA, CDR2 YSYEKL. CDR3 loop: CASSRLAHRPDTQYF. The CDR3 DNA reads TGCGCCAGCAGCCGCCTAGCCCACCGGCCAGATACGCAGTATTTT.

The chain couples TRBV18 to TRBJ2-3; 10 nucleotides agree with TRBD2. This CDR3 spans 15 amino acids. The J segment lost 4 bases and the V segment lost 6 bases, leaving 7 bases of the junction unmatched. Germline loops: CDR1 KGHSH, CDR2 LQKENI. The CDR3 DNA reads as TGTGCCAGCTCGCATCTAGCGGGAGCGGCAGATACGCAGTATTTT. Protein product: CASSHLAGAADTQYF.

The chain employs TRBV28 and TRBJ2-5, with no clear D. Trimming left V 0 bases short and J 3 bases short, with 8 bases between. The germline V gene encodes CDR1 MDHEN and CDR2 SYDVKM. CDR3 length: 14 residues. In DNA form, the CDR3 reads TGTGCCAGCAGTTTATGGATCGGAGAAGAGACCCAGTACTTC. It codes for CASSLWIGEETQYF.

The chain has TRBV27 and TRBJ2-3; maybe TRBD1 (6 bases). Trimming took off 7 bases at V and 1 base at J, with 15 bases between the two ends. Germline CDR1 is MNHEY and CDR2 is SMNVEV (reference sequence). This CDR3 is 15 amino acids long. CDR3 bases: TGTGCCAGCACCGTAAGGGGGAGAGGCACAGATACGCAGTATTTT. It is translated as CASTVRGRGTDTQYF.

The gene calls are TRBV10-3 and TRBJ1-4, with 7 bases aligning to TRBD1. Germline-derived CDR1 and CDR2 are ENHRY and SYGVKD. The CDR3 is 15 residues long. Trimming at V came to 3 bases and at J to 5 bases, leaving 6 bases not matched to a gene. The DNA for the CDR3 is TGTGCCATCAGTGAAGGACAGGCTGGCAATGAAAAACTGTTTTTT. Residues: CAISEGQAGNEKLFF.

The V gene is TRBV9, the J gene TRBJ2-5; TRBD2 might be the D (6 bases). The V gene's germline CDR1 is SGDLS and CDR2 YYNGEE. The CDR3 sequence is 16 residues long. The V end lost 4 bases, the J end lost 5 bases, and 21 bases lay between the germline ends. CDR3: CASSPSSRREGETQYF. For the CDR3, the DNA is TGTGCCAGCAGCCCCTCTAGTCGGCGGGAAGGGGAGACCCAGTACTTC.

The chain couples TRBV27 to TRBJ2-7; 14 bases line up with TRBD2. J lost 6 bases, V lost 0 bases, and 10 bases had no gene match. Germline CDR1 and CDR2: MNHEY and SMNVEV (reference sequence). The CDR3 loop spans 18 amino acids. The CDR3 sequence: CASSLSMGLAGEWVEQYF. The CDR3 DNA follows: TGTGCCAGCAGTTTATCTATGGGACTAGCGGGAGAATGGGTCGAGCAGTACTTC.

The V and J genes are TRBV6-5 and TRBJ1-4, with D possibly being TRBD1 (5 bases). V gave up 6 bases and J gave up 1 base, with 12 bases separating them. The CDR3 loop spans 15 amino acids. Germline V gene sequence: CDR1 MNHEY, CDR2 SVGAGI. The chain's CDR3 is CASRAAGGTNEKLFF. The CDR3 nucleotides read TGTGCCAGCAGGGCCGCGGGGGGAACTAATGAAAAACTGTTTTTT.

The chain recombines TRBV25-1 with TRBJ1-2, with unresolved D. The CDR3 contains 16 residues. CDR1 MGHDK and CDR2 SYGVNS come from the germline V gene. The V end was cut by 1 base, the J end by 1 base, with 13 bases between. In DNA, the CDR3 is TGTGCCAGCAGTGAATCGTACAGCTCGATTAACTATGGCTACACCTTC. It encodes CASSESYSSINYGYTF.

This chain links TRBV28 with TRBJ2-1; 13 bases line up with TRBD2. The CDR3 consists of 21 residues. CDR1 and CDR2 (germline): MDHEN, SYDVKM. Unmatched junction bases numbered 18, after V lost 3 bases and J lost 4 bases. CDR3 residues: CASSFPIGLAGVGGLYNEQFF. The CDR3 bases are TGTGCCAGCAGTTTCCCAATAGGACTAGCGGGAGTGGGGGGGCTTTACAATGAGCAGTTCTTC.

The chain links TRBV3-1 (or the pseudogene TRBV3-2) to TRBJ1-4, with D possibly TRBD1 on 6 matching bases. There are 16 residues in the CDR3. Per germline, CDR1 LGHDT and CDR2 YNNKEL (reference sequence). V gave up 2 bases and J gave up 7 bases, with 17 bases separating them. This CDR3 is CASSQPQTGWGEKLFF. CDR3 nucleotides: TGTGCCAGCAGCCAACCCCAGACAGGATGGGGTGAAAAACTGTTTTTT.

V usage is TRBV7-2 and J usage is TRBJ2-3; D gene uncertain. The CDR3 is made up of 12 amino acids. The V gene lost 4 bases and the J gene lost 3 bases, with 5 bases spanning the gap. Germline V CDR1 and CDR2: SGHTA, FQGNSA. The CDR3 DNA is TGTGCCAGCAGCTCCTATACAGATACGCAGTATTTT. Translating it yields CASSSYTDTQYF.

CDR3 bases: TGTGCCAGCAACCGTCCGGACGCCCCCTACGAGCAGTACTTC. It yields the protein CASNRPDAPYEQYF. The chain carries TRBV6-5 and TRBJ2-7, with D unresolved. This CDR3 contains 14 residues. The germline gives CDR1 MNHEY, CDR2 SVGAGI. The V and J ends lost 7 bases and 2 bases respectively, with 15 bases between them.

The rearrangement uses TRBV19 and TRBJ2-5; D is unclear. CDR3 length equals 12 residues. V was clipped by 5 bases and J by 1 base, with 5 bases between them. Germline values: CDR1 LNHDA, CDR2 SQIVND (reference sequence). This chain's CDR3 is CASSSSQETQYF. Written as DNA, the CDR3 is TGTGCCAGTAGTTCCAGCCAAGAGACCCAGTACTTC.

This clone was seen just once. This chain joins TRBV7-2 and TRBJ2-7, with a weak D call TRBD2 (6 bases). The germline V gene has CDR1 SGHTA and CDR2 FQGNSA. This CDR3 spans 14 amino acids. V was shortened by 1 base and J by 2 bases, with 9 bases between the two germline ends. DNA for the CDR3: TGTGCCAGCAGCTTAGAGGGAGGACCCTACGAGCAGTACTTC. It translates to CASSLEGGPYEQYF.

This chain's CDR3 is CSVGDSNQPQHF. The CDR3 DNA reads TGCAGCGTTGGGGACAGCAATCAGCCCCAGCATTTT. The genes are TRBV29-1 and TRBJ1-5, with D possibly being TRBD1 (5 bases). This CDR3 contains 12 residues. Germline CDR1 SQVTM, CDR2 ANQGSEA. V shed 4 bases and J shed 1 base, with 5 bases lying between them.

V usage is TRBV28 and J usage is TRBJ2-6; 8 positions match TRBD1. The germline V gene encodes CDR1 MDHEN and CDR2 SYDVKM. Trimming cost V 7 bases and J 2 bases; bases outside gene matches: 1. The CDR3 totals 14 residues. The CDR3 reads CASKQGAGANVLTF. CDR3 nucleotides: TGTGCCAGCAAACAGGGGGCTGGGGCCAACGTCCTGACTTTC.

V gene TRBV30 combines with J gene TRBJ2-7; D might be TRBD1 or TRBD2, each matching 6 bases. Germline assignment: CDR1 GTSNPN and CDR2 SVGIG (reference sequence). Trimming pared 7 bases from V and 2 bases from J, leaving 15 bases between. This CDR3 region has 13 residues. The CDR3 spells CASSEGGPYEQYF. The DNA of the CDR3 is TGTGCCTCCTCGGAGGGGGGCCCCTACGAGCAGTACTTC.

The CDR3 region has the DNA TGTGCCAGTAGCGTTAGCGGGAGGTCCACAGATACGCAGTATTTT. As protein: CASSVSGRSTDTQYF. The rearrangement links TRBV19 to TRBJ2-3, with 10 bases fitting TRBD2. The CDR3 is 15 amino acids. The V gene end was trimmed by 6 bases and the J gene end by 2 bases; junction bases not matched to a gene: 5. CDR1 and CDR2 from the germline V gene are LNHDA and SQIVND (reference sequence).

This chain links TRBV11-3 with TRBJ2-1; no firm D call. Germline V gene data show CDR1 as SGHNT and CDR2 as YENEEA. CDR3 length: 16 amino acids. Trimming left V 1 base short and J 1 base short, with 11 bases between. CDR3 nucleotide sequence: TGTGCCAGCAGCTTAGGGGCCACAAGTTCCTACAATGAGCAGTTCTTC. Encoded protein: CASSLGATSSYNEQFF.

V and J are TRBV4-1 and TRBJ2-5; D gene unclear. V was clipped by 6 bases and J by 0 bases, with 8 bases between them. Germline V gene data show CDR1 as MGHRA and CDR2 as YSYEKL. This CDR3 comprises 13 residues. The CDR3 DNA follows: TGCGCCAGCAGTCGATGGTACCAAGAGACCCAGTACTTC. Translating it yields CASSRWYQETQYF.

The chain recombines TRBV19 with TRBJ2-7; possibly TRBD2 for D (6 bases). Germline V gives CDR1 LNHDA, CDR2 SQIVND (reference sequence). The CDR3 spans 16 residues. V was clipped by 3 bases and J by 0 bases, with 15 bases between them. Written as DNA, the CDR3 is TGTGCCAGTAGTATTAAGACCAGCGGGTTCTCCTACGAGCAGTACTTC. Its translation is CASSIKTSGFSYEQYF.

The chain employs TRBV18 and TRBJ2-2, with 13 bases that match TRBD2. Germline V gene data show CDR1 as KGHSH and CDR2 as LQKENI. CDR3 length: 17 amino acids. V was clipped by 6 bases and J by 0 bases; unmatched bases: 4. The CDR3: CASSLGLAGPNTGELFF. The CDR3 nucleotides are TGTGCCAGCTCTCTGGGACTAGCGGGACCGAACACCGGGGAGCTGTTTTTT. Full variable domain (rest looked up from reference TRBV18 and TRBJ2-2): NAGVMQNPRHLVRRRGQEARLRCSPMKGHSHVYWYRQLPEEGLKFMVYLQKENIIDESGMPKERFSAEFPKEGPSILRIQQVVRGDSAAYFCASSLGLAGPNTGELFFGEGSRLTVL.